This TCR beta chain was obtained from a study of blood T cell repertoires in COVID-19. Whole-study context: Donors in the United States, Italy and Spain gave samples during acute or convalescent COVID-19.

Authors' methods: Nucleated cell counts were estimated from reference gene primer amplification. Produced via immunoSEQ multiplex PCR; TCRdb's table is partial and in-frame only. The V and J calls and the clone size are those of that table, but D and trimming were determined from the DNA. This sample has around 150,000 clones, with 84% found just once. The ends lost 5 bases at V and 4 bases at J; junction bases unmatched: 14. CDR3 size: 16 residues. Germline loops: CDR1 SGHKS, CDR2 YYEKEE (reference sequence). Source material: peripheral blood. This receptor was identified in a man in his 70s with acute or convalescent COVID-19. This chain connects TRBV5-5 to TRBJ1-1; 7 bases are shared with TRBD1. CDR3 sequence (DNA): TGTGCCAGCAGAAGGGACAGCCACAAAGAGGGCACTGAAGCTTTCTTT. Amino acid sequence: CASRRDSHKEGTEAFF.